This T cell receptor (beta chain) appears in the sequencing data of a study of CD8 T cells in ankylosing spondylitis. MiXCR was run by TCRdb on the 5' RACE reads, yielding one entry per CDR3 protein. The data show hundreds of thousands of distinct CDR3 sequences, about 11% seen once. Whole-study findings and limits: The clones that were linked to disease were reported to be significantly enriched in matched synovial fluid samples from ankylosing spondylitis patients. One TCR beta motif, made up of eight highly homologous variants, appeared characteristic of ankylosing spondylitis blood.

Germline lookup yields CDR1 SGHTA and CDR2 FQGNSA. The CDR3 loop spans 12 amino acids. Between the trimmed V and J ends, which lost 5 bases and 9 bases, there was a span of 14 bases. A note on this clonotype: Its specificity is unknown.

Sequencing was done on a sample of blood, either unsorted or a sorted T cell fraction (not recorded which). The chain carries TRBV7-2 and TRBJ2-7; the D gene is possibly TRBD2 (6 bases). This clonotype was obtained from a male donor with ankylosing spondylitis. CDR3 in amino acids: CASSPFRGGQYF. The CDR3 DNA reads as TGTGCCAGCAGCCCCTTTCGGGGAGGGCAGTACTTC.